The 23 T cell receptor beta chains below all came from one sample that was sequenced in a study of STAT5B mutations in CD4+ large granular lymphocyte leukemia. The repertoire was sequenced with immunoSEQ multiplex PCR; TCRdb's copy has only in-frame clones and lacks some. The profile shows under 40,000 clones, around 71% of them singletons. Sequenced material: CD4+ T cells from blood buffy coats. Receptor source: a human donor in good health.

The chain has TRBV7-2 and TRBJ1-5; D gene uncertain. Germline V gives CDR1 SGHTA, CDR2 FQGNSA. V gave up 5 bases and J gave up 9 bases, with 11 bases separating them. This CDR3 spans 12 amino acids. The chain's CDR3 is CASSPYGRPQHF. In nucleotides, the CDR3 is TGTGCCAGCAGCCCATACGGCCGGCCCCAGCATTTT.

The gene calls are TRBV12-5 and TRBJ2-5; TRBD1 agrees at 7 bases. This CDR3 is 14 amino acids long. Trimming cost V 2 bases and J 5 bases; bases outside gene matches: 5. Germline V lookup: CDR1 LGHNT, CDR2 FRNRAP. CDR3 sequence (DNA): TGTGCTAGTGGTTTGTCCGACAGGGTCGAGACCCAGTACTTC. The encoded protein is CASGLSDRVETQYF.

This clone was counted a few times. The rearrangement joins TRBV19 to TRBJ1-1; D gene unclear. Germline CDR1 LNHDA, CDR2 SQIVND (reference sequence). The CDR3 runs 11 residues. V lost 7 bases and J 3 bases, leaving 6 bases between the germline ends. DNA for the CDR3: TGTGCCAGTACCTTTTACACTGAAGCTTTCTTT. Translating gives CASTFYTEAFF.

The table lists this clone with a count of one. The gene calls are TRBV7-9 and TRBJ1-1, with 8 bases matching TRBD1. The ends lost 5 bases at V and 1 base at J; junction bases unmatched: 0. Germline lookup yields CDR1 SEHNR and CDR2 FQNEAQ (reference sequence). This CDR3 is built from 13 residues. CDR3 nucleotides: TGTGCCAGCAGCGGACAGGGGAACACTGAAGCTTTCTTT. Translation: CASSGQGNTEAFF. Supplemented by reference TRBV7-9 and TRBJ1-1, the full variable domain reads DTGVSQNPRHKITKRGQNVTFRCDPISEHNRLYWYRQTLGQGPEFLTYFQNEAQLEKSRLLSDRFSAERPKGSFSTLEIQRTEQGDSAMYLCASSGQGNTEAFFGQGTRLTVV.

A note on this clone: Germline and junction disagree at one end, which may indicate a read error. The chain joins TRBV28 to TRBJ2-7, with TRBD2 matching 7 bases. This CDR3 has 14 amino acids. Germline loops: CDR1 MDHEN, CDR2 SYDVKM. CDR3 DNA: TGTGCCAGCAGTCGACCGGGACTATCCTCCGAGCAGTACTTC. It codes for CASSRPGLSSEQYF.

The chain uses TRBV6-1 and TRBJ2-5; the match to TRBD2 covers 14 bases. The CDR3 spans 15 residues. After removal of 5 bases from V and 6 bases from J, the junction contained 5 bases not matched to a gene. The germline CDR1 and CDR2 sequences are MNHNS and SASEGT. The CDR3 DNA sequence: TGTGCCAGCAGTCCGACTAGCGGGGGGGCTCAGACCCAGTACTTC. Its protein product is CASSPTSGGAQTQYF.

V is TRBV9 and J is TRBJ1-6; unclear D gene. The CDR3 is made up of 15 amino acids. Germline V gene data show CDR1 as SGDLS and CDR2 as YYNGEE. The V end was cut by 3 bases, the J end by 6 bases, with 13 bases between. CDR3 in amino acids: CASSAYQAANSPLHF. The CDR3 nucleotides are TGTGCCAGCAGCGCTTACCAGGCTGCTAATTCACCCCTCCACTTT.

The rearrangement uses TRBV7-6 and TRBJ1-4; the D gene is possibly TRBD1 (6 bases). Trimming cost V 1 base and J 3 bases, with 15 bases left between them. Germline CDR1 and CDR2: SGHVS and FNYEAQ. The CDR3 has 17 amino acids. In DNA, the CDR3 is TGTGCCAGCAGCTTAGAGGGGGGGGCCGCGGCTAATGAAAAACTGTTTTTT. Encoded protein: CASSLEGGAAANEKLFF.

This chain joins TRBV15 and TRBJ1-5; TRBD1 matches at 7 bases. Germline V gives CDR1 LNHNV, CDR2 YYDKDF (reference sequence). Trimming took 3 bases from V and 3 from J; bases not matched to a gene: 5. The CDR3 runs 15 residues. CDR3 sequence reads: CATSRAGQDNQPQHF. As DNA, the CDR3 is TGTGCCACCAGCAGGGCCGGACAGGACAATCAGCCCCAGCATTTT.

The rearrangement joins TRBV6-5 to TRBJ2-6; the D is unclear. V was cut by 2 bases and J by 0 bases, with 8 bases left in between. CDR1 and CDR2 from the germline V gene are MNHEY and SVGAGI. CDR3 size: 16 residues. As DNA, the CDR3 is TGTGCCAGCAGTTACATGGAGATCTCTGGGGCCAACGTCCTGACTTTC. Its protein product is CASSYMEISGANVLTF.

The CDR3 DNA follows: TGTGCCAGTACCCCTAGGGATTTGAACAATGAGCAGTTCTTC. Protein sequence: CASTPRDLNNEQFF. The chain combines TRBV19 with TRBJ2-1; no clear D gene. V was trimmed by 7 bases and J by 5 bases, leaving 15 bases between them. The CDR3 spans 14 residues. Germline V gives CDR1 LNHDA, CDR2 SQIVND (reference sequence).

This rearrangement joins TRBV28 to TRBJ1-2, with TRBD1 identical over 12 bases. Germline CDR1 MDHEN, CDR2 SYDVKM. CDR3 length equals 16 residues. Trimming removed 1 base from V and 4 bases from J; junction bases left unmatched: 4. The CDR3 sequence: CASSLSGTGGGYGYTF. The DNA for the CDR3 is TGTGCCAGCAGTTTATCCGGGACAGGGGGCGGCTATGGCTACACCTTC.

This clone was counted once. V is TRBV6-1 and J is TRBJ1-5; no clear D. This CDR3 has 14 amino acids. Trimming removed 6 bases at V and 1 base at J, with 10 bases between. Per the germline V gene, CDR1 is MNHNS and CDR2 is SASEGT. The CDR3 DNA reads TGTGCCAGCAGCCTCACTGACAGCAATCAGCCCCAGCATTTT. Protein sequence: CASSLTDSNQPQHF.

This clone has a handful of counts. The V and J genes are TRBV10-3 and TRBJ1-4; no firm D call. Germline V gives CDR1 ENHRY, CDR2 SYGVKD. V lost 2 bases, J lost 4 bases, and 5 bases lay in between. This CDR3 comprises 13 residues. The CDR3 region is CAISEENNEKLFF. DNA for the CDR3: TGTGCCATCAGTGAGGAGAATAATGAAAAACTGTTTTTT.

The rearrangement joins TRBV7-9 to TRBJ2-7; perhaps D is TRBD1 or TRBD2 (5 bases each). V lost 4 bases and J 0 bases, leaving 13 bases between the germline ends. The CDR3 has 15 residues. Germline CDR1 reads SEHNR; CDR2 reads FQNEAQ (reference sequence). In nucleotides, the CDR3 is TGTGCCAGCAGCTCCCGGGACGGCATCTCCTACGAGCAGTACTTC. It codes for CASSSRDGISYEQYF.

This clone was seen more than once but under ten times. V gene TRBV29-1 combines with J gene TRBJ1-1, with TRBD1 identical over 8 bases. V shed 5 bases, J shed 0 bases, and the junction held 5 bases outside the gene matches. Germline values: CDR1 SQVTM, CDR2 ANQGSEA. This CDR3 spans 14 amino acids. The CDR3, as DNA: TGCAGCGTTTCCAGGGGGCCTATGAACACTGAAGCTTTCTTT. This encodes CSVSRGPMNTEAFF.

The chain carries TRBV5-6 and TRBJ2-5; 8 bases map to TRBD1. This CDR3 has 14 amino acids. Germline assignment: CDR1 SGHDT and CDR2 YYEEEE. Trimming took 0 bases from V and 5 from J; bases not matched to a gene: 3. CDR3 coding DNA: TGTGCCAGCAGCTTGGCAGGGGGCAGGGAGACCCAGTACTTC. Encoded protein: CASSLAGGRETQYF.

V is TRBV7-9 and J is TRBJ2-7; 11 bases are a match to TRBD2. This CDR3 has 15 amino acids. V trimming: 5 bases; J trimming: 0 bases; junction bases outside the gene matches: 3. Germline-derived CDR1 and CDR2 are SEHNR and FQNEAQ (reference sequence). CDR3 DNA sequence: TGTGCCAGCAGCCGACTAGCGGGGAGCTCCTACGAGCAGTACTTC. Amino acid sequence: CASSRLAGSSYEQYF.

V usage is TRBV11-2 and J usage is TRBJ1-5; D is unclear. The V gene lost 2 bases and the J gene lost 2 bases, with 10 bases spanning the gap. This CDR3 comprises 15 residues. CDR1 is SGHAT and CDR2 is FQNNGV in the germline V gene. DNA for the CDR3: TGTGCCAGCAGCTTATCGGGAGGAGGCAATCAGCCCCAGCATTTT. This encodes CASSLSGGGNQPQHF.

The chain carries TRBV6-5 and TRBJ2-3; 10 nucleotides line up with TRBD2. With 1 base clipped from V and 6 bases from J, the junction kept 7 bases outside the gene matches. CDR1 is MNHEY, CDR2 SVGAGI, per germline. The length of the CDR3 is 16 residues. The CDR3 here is CASSYLLAGTQDTQYF. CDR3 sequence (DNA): TGTGCCAGCAGTTACTTACTAGCGGGGACGCAGGATACGCAGTATTTT.

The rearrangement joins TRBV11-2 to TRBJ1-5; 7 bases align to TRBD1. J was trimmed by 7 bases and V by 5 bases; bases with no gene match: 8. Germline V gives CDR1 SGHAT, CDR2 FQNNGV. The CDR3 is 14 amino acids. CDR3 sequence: CASSGDSQGQPQHF. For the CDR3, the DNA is TGTGCCAGCAGCGGGGACAGTCAAGGCCAGCCCCAGCATTTT.

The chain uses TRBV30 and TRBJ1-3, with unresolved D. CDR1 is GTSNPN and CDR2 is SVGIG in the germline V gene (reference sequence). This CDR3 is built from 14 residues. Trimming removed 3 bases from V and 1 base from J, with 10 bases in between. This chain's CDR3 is CAWSLGTSGNTIYF. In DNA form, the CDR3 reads TGTGCCTGGAGCTTGGGTACGTCTGGAAACACCATATATTTT.

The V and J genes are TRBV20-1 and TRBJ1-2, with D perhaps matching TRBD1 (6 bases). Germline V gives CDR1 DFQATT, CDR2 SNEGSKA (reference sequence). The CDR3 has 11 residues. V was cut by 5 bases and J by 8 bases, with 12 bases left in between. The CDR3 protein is CSAVGAGGYTF. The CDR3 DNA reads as TGCAGTGCTGTGGGGGCAGGGGGCTACACCTTC.